This entry is about one T cell receptor beta chain. As yet, its antigen is unknown. This sample stems from a study of CD4 T cells in relation to SARS-CoV-2 and coronaviruses. Study-level background: ViraFEST: approximately 10-day antigen culture of PBMCs, then TCR beta CDR3 sequencing.

Germline V gene sequence: CDR1 ENHRY, CDR2 SYGVKD. V lost 3 bases, J lost 6 bases, and 4 bases stayed unmatched. The CDR3 runs to 15 residues. Sequencing was performed with immunoSEQ multiplex PCR; in TCRdb, only in-frame clones are kept and a portion is missing. The sample lists over 40,000 clones; nearly 85% were seen once. The genes are TRBV10-3 and TRBJ2-2; 10 bases are a match to TRBD1. The TCR was taken from an adult with COVID-19. Material for sequencing was naive CD4+ T cells from PBMCs, cultured in vitro. The subset is: naive CD4+ T cells isolated by negative enrichment. CDR3 sequence: CAISDRDRGSGELFF. In DNA, the CDR3 is TGTGCCATCAGTGACCGGGACAGGGGTTCCGGGGAGCTGTTTTTT.